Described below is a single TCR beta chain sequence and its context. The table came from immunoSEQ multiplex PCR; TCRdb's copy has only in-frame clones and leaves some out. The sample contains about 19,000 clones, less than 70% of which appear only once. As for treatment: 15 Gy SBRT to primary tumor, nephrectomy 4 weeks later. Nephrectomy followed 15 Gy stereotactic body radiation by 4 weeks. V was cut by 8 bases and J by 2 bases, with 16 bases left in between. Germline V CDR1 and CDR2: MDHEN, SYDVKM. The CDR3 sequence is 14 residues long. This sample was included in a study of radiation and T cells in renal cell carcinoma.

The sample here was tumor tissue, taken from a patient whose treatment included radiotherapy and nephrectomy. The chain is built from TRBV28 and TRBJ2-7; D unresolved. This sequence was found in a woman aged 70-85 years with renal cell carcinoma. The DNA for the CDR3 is TGTGCCAGCCGGCTGACCGGGCCCACCTACGAGCAGTACTTC. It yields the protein CASRLTGPTYEQYF.